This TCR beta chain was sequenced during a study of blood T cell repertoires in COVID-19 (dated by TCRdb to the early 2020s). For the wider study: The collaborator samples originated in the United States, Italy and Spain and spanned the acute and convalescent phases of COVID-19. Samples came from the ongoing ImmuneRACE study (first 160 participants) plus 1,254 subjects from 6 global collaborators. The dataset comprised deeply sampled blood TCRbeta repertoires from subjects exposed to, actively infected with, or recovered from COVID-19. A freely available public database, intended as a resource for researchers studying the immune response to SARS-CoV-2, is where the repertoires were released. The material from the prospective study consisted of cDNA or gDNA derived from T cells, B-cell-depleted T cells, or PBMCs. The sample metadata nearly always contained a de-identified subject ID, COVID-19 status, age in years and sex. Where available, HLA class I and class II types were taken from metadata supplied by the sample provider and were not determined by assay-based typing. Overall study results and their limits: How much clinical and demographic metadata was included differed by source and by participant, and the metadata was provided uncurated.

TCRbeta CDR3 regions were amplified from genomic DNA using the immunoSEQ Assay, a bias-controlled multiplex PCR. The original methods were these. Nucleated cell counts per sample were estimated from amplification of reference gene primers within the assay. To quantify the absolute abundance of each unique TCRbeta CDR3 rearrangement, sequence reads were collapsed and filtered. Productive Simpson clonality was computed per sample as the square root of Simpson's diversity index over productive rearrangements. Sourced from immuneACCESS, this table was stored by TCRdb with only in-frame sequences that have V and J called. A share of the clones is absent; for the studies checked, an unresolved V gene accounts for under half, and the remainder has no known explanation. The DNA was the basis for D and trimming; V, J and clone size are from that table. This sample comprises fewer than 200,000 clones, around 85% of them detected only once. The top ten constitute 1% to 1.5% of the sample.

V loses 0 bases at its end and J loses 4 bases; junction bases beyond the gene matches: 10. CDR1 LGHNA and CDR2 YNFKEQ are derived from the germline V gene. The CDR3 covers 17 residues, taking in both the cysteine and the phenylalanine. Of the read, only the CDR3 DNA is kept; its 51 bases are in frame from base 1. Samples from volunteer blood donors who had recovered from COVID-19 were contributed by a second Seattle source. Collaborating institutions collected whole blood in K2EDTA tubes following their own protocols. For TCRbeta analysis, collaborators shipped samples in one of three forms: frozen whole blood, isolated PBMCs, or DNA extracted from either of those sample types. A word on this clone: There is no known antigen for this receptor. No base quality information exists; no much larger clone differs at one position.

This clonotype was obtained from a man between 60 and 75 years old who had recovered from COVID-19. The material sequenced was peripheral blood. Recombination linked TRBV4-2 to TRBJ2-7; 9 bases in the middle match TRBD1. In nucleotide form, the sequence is TGTGCCAGCAGCCAAGAAGGGGGACAGGGTATCAGGTACGAGCAGTACTTC. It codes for CASSQEGGQGIRYEQYF.